This T cell receptor (beta chain) was sequenced in a study of shared T cell receptors in the human thymus. Method: immunoSEQ multiplex PCR; TCRdb's copy keeps in-frame clones and lacks some. The sample yields 450,000 to 650,000 clones, around 78% seen once. Germline V CDR1 and CDR2: MNHEY, SMNVEV (reference sequence). Trimming removed 6 bases from V and 6 bases from J, with 15 bases in between. The length of the CDR3 is 13 residues. This sample was shared with a second study, whose subject was human thymus T cells. Per that study: The study used thymus tissue resected during corrective heart surgery.

The clonotype comes from a boy less than two years old with a congenital heart defect. The sequenced sample consisted of thymocytes. The chain links TRBV27 to TRBJ2-7; the D gene is possibly TRBD2 (6 bases). Written as DNA, the CDR3 is TGTGCCAGCAGGAAGTTACTAGCAGGCGAGCAGTACTTC. Protein product: CASRKLLAGEQYF.